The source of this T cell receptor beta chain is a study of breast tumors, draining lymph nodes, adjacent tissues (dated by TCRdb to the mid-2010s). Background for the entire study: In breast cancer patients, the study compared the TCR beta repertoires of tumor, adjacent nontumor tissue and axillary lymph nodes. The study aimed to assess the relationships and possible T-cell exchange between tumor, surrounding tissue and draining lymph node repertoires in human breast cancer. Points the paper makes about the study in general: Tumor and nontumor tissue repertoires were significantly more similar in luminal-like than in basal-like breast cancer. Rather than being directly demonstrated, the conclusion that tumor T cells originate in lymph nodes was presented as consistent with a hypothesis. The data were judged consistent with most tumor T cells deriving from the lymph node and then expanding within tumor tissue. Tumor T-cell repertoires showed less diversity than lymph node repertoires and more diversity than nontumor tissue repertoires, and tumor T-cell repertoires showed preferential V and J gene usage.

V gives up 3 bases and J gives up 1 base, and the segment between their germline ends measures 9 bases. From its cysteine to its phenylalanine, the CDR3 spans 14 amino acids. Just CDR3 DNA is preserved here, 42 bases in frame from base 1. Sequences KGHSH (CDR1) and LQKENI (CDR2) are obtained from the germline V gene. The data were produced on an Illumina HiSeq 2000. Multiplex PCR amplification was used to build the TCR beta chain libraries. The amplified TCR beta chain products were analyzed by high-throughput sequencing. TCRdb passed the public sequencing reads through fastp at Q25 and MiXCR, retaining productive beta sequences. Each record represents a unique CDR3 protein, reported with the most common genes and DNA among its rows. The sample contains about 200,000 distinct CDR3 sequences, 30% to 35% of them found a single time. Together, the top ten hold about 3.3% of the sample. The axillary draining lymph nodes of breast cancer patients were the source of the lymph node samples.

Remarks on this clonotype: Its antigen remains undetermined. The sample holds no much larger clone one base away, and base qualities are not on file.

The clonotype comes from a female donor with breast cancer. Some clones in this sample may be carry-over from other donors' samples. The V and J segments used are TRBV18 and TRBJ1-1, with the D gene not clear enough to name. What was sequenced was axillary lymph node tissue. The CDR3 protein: CASSPLAENTEAFF. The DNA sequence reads TGTGCCAGCTCACCTCTTGCGGAGAACACTGAAGCTTTCTTT.